This entry describes one T cell receptor beta chain. The data are from a study of T cell clones after liver transplantation. This CDR3 contains 14 residues. The V end lost 4 bases, the J end lost 4 bases, and 13 bases lay between the germline ends. The V gene's germline CDR1 is SEHNR and CDR2 FQNEAQ (reference sequence). Sequencing used immunoSEQ multiplex PCR; TCRdb keeps in-frame clones, though not all of them. There are about 120,000 clones in the sample; 90% occur only once, and more than 0.8% lies in the top ten. The source material was CD4+ T cells from blood, sampled 12 months after liver transplant. This clonotype originated in a human patient who received a liver transplant. Some T cells may have come from the graft donor. The chain recombines TRBV7-9 with TRBJ1-2, with a tentative D call TRBD1 (5 bases). CDR3 bases: TGTGCCAGCAGCTACGGGGGGAATTCCTATGGCTACACCTTC. It specifies CASSYGGNSYGYTF.